These T cell receptor beta chains were read from a single sample in a study of blood T cell repertoires in COVID-19. The assay was immunoSEQ multiplex PCR, and TCRdb's table has in-frame clones only and misses some. This sample has about 300,000 clones; around nine tenths occur once, and the top ten carry around 2.4%. Sequences were obtained from PBMCs or T cells enriched from blood (not recorded which). The receptors were sampled from a woman in her late teens or twenties who had recovered from COVID-19. CDR3s include the opening cysteine and the closing phenylalanine or tryptophan. The D gene is left open where the match is weak. Rows may omit the clone size; those that give it use once, few, many or a size class.

cdr3_nt cdr3_aa j_call d_call clone_size v_call
TGTGCCTGGAGTCCTCCCGAGGGGGTCTCGGGCACTGAAGCTTTCTTT CAWSPPEGVSGTEAFF TRBJ1-1 . . TRBV30
TGTGCCAGTAGCCTACAGGGGGCAAGTGAGCAGTACTTC CASSLQGASEQYF TRBJ2-7 TRBD1 . TRBV19
TGCGCCAGCAGTGAGAGGACTAGCACAGATACGCAGTATTTT CASSERTSTDTQYF TRBJ2-3 . . TRBV5-1
TGTGCCAGCAGCGTAGCGCTAACCCTGACCGGGGAGCTGTTTTTT CASSVALTLTGELFF TRBJ2-2 . . TRBV9
TGTGCCAGTAGTATAGATCGGTGGTTCGATGAGCAGTTCTTC CASSIDRWFDEQFF TRBJ2-1 . once TRBV19
TGTGCCAGCCGCCAAGTGGACGGGGGATACAATGAGCAGTTCTTC CASRQVDGGYNEQFF TRBJ2-1 . . TRBV11-2
TGTGCCTGGAGTACGCTGGGACAGGGAACGATCGGCTACACCTTC CAWSTLGQGTIGYTF TRBJ1-2 TRBD1 few TRBV30
TGTGCCAGCAGCCCCCCAGGACGGGGTGACTACACCTTC CASSPPGRGDYTF TRBJ1-2 . once TRBV28
TGTGCCTGGGACAGGCAGCTCTACAATGAGCAGTTCTTC CAWDRQLYNEQFF TRBJ2-1 . . TRBV30
TGTGCCAGCAGTTACTCAATGACAGGGGGCGACTCAGGTTCACCCCTCCACTTT CASSYSMTGGDSGSPLHF TRBJ1-6 TRBD1 once TRBV6-7
TGCGCCAGCAGCTTGGCCGGGCAGGGAGGGGATACGCAGTATTTT CASSLAGQGGDTQYF TRBJ2-3 TRBD2 . TRBV5-1
TGCGCCAGCAGCCCCGGCGGTGGGGGAGGGCCTAATGAGCAGTTCTTC CASSPGGGGGPNEQFF TRBJ2-1 TRBD2 . TRBV5-1
TGTGCCAGCCACACGCGGCAGGGACTCAATGAGCAGTTCTTC CASHTRQGLNEQFF TRBJ2-1 . . TRBV19